The present entry profiles one TCR beta chain with its context. These data originate in a study of blood T cell repertoires in COVID-19. For the study at large: Sites in the United States, Italy and Spain provided acute and convalescent COVID-19 samples. T cells, B-cell-depleted T cells, or PBMCs provided the cDNA or gDNA that served as material.

V shed 3 bases and J shed 8 bases, with 7 bases lying between them. Germline CDR1 and CDR2: LGHDT and YNNKEL (reference sequence). The CDR3 covers 12 residues. Profiled with immunoSEQ multiplex PCR; TCRdb holds only in-frame clones, not every one. The table records 160,000 or so clones, about 88% of them present only once. Sequencing input: peripheral blood. This sequence was found in a woman aged 50 to 65 with COVID-19, enrolled during active disease. The chain uses TRBV3-1 (or the pseudogene TRBV3-2) and TRBJ2-2, with no clear D. CDR3: CASSQVEGELFF. The CDR3 region has the DNA TGTGCCAGCAGCCAGGTGGAGGGGGAGCTGTTTTTT.